These T cell receptor beta chains were read from a single sample in a study of OX40 agonist ivuxolimab in advanced cancers. Measured with immunoSEQ multiplex PCR; TCRdb has only the in-frame clones, and not every one. This table holds about 50,000 clones, approximately 90% found once. The input for sequencing was CD4+ or CD8+ T cells sorted from blood, taken in a trial of the OX40 agonist ivuxolimab. The receptors were gathered from an adult with an advanced solid tumor such as melanoma, head and neck, liver or kidney cancer. Both conserved end residues are part of each CDR3. The order of the fields is D gene, clone size, V gene, J gene, CDR3 DNA, CDR3 protein. D genes are given only for firm matches. Part of the rows lack a size; the others show once, few, many or a class for expanded clones.

d_gene: TRBD1
abundance: once
v_gene: TRBV5-5
j_gene: TRBJ1-1
CDR3nt: TGTGCCAGCACCTCGGACAGGGGGCTCTCTGAAGCTTTCTTT
CDR3aa: CASTSDRGLSEAFF

d_gene: .
abundance: .
v_gene: TRBV28
j_gene: TRBJ2-3
CDR3nt: TGTGCCAGCAGTCCCCAAAACACAGATACGCAGTATTTT
CDR3aa: CASSPQNTDTQYF

d_gene: .
abundance: .
v_gene: TRBV14
j_gene: TRBJ1-2
CDR3nt: TGTGCCAGCAGCCAAGATTATAGCGCCCTCTATGGCTACACCTTC
CDR3aa: CASSQDYSALYGYTF

d_gene: .
abundance: .
v_gene: TRBV7-9
j_gene: TRBJ2-1
CDR3nt: TGTGCCAGCAGCCTACTCGACAGAAATGAGCAGTTCTTC
CDR3aa: CASSLLDRNEQFF

d_gene: .
abundance: .
v_gene: TRBV6-5
j_gene: TRBJ1-4
CDR3nt: TGTGCCAGCAGTTACCTCGGGACCGCACAAGGAAAACTGTTTTTT
CDR3aa: CASSYLGTAQGKLFF

d_gene: TRBD1
abundance: few
v_gene: TRBV7-3
j_gene: TRBJ1-4
CDR3nt: TGTGCCAGCAGCGTAATCGGTACAGGGGGATTTTGCGGAGAAAAACTGTTTTTT
CDR3aa: CASSVIGTGGFCGEKLFF

d_gene: .
abundance: .
v_gene: TRBV7-9
j_gene: TRBJ2-7
CDR3nt: TGTGCCAGCAGCTCTGCCCCGTACGAGCAGTACTTC
CDR3aa: CASSSAPYEQYF

d_gene: .
abundance: .
v_gene: TRBV7-8
j_gene: TRBJ1-2
CDR3nt: TGTGCCAGCAGCTCCCCAACAGGGTACGGCTACACCTTC
CDR3aa: CASSSPTGYGYTF

d_gene: TRBD1
abundance: .
v_gene: TRBV28
j_gene: TRBJ1-1
CDR3nt: TGTGCCAGCAGATTTACAGGGGGCCTGAACACTGAAGCTTTCTTT
CDR3aa: CASRFTGGLNTEAFF

d_gene: .
abundance: .
v_gene: TRBV6-1
j_gene: TRBJ2-5
CDR3nt: TGTGCCAGCAGGACGGGCCTCACCCAGTACTTC
CDR3aa: CASRTGLTQYF

d_gene: TRBD1
abundance: .
v_gene: TRBV7-9
j_gene: TRBJ2-7
CDR3nt: TGTGCCAGCAGCTCCAGAACACTGACAGGGAGCGACGAGCAGTACTTC
CDR3aa: CASSSRTLTGSDEQYF

d_gene: .
abundance: .
v_gene: TRBV30
j_gene: TRBJ2-3
CDR3nt: TGTGCCTGGAGTGTTTCTAGCAGCACAGATACGCAGTATTTT
CDR3aa: CAWSVSSSTDTQYF

d_gene: .
abundance: .
v_gene: TRBV28
j_gene: TRBJ2-7
CDR3nt: TGTGCCACCACCTCCCCCCGGCAAGGGTCGTACGAGCAGTACTTC
CDR3aa: CATTSPRQGSYEQYF

d_gene: .
abundance: few
v_gene: TRBV19
j_gene: TRBJ1-5
CDR3nt: TGTGCCAGTAGTCCGGGACAGCCCCAGCATTTT
CDR3aa: CASSPGQPQHF

d_gene: TRBD1
abundance: .
v_gene: TRBV5-1
j_gene: TRBJ1-5
CDR3nt: TGCGCCAGCAGCTTTGGACAGGGCAATCAGCCCCAGCATTTT
CDR3aa: CASSFGQGNQPQHF

d_gene: .
abundance: .
v_gene: TRBV4-2
j_gene: TRBJ2-3
CDR3nt: TGTGCCAGCAGCCAAGAAAGCGGGCTCACAGATACGCAGTATTTT
CDR3aa: CASSQESGLTDTQYF

d_gene: .
abundance: .
v_gene: TRBV7-6
j_gene: TRBJ2-3
CDR3nt: TGTGCCAGCAGCTTCGGGGCGGTAGATACGCAGTATTTT
CDR3aa: CASSFGAVDTQYF

d_gene: TRBD1
abundance: .
v_gene: TRBV4-3
j_gene: TRBJ1-4
CDR3nt: TGCGCCAGCAGCCAAGACAGGGGGCGTAATGAAAAACTGTTTTTT
CDR3aa: CASSQDRGRNEKLFF

d_gene: .
abundance: few
v_gene: TRBV29-1
j_gene: TRBJ2-3
CDR3nt: TGCAGCGTTGAAAAGGAGGCCGGGGGAGATACGCAGTATTTT
CDR3aa: CSVEKEAGGDTQYF

d_gene: TRBD1
abundance: .
v_gene: TRBV6-5
j_gene: TRBJ1-4
CDR3nt: TGTGCCAGCAGACCCGGACAGGGACTAAATGAAAAACTGTTTTTT
CDR3aa: CASRPGQGLNEKLFF

d_gene: TRBD2
abundance: .
v_gene: TRBV19
j_gene: TRBJ2-3
CDR3nt: TGTGCCAGTACTGGCGGGAGTTTGGGAGATACGCAGTATTTT
CDR3aa: CASTGGSLGDTQYF

d_gene: TRBD1
abundance: .
v_gene: TRBV15
j_gene: TRBJ2-5
CDR3nt: TGTGCCACCGTCCCGGGACAGGGTCGAACTGATCAAGAGACCCAGTACTTC
CDR3aa: CATVPGQGRTDQETQYF

d_gene: .
abundance: .
v_gene: TRBV4-3
j_gene: TRBJ2-2
CDR3nt: TGCGCCAGCAGCCAACACGGGTTTGCCGGGGAGCTGTTTTTT
CDR3aa: CASSQHGFAGELFF

d_gene: TRBD2
abundance: .
v_gene: TRBV4-2
j_gene: TRBJ2-3
CDR3nt: TGTGCCAGCACCCCTCCGGGGGGGCCATCAGATACGCAGTATTTT
CDR3aa: CASTPPGGPSDTQYF

d_gene: .
abundance: once
v_gene: TRBV6-5
j_gene: TRBJ1-1
CDR3nt: TGTGCCAGCAGTTACTGGGGGGATGAAGCTTTCTTT
CDR3aa: CASSYWGDEAFF

d_gene: .
abundance: .
v_gene: TRBV19
j_gene: TRBJ2-7
CDR3nt: TGTGCCAGTAGTAAGGCAGGGCCTATCTACGAGCAGTACTTC
CDR3aa: CASSKAGPIYEQYF

d_gene: .
abundance: .
v_gene: TRBV29-1
j_gene: TRBJ2-7
CDR3nt: TGCAGCGTTGTGGTCCAGGAGGAGTACTTC
CDR3aa: CSVVVQEEYF

d_gene: .
abundance: .
v_gene: TRBV14
j_gene: TRBJ1-2
CDR3nt: TGTGCCAGCAGCCAAGATCAGGATTACTATGGCTACACCTTC
CDR3aa: CASSQDQDYYGYTF

d_gene: .
abundance: .
v_gene: TRBV27
j_gene: TRBJ1-3
CDR3nt: TGTGCCAGCAGCTGGGACATTTCTGGAAACACCATATATTTT
CDR3aa: CASSWDISGNTIYF

d_gene: .
abundance: .
v_gene: TRBV14
j_gene: TRBJ1-1
CDR3nt: TGTGCCAGCAGCCCCCCGGGATCCTGGGACACTGAAGCTTTCTTT
CDR3aa: CASSPPGSWDTEAFF

d_gene: .
abundance: .
v_gene: TRBV6-4
j_gene: TRBJ2-1
CDR3nt: TGTGCCAGCAGTGACTCACCCTACAATGAGCAGTTCTTC
CDR3aa: CASSDSPYNEQFF

d_gene: TRBD1
abundance: .
v_gene: TRBV19
j_gene: TRBJ1-2
CDR3nt: TGTGCCAGTAGTATAGAAGACAGGGTCGGATATGGCTACACCTTC
CDR3aa: CASSIEDRVGYGYTF

d_gene: TRBD2
abundance: .
v_gene: TRBV11-2
j_gene: TRBJ2-1
CDR3nt: TGTGCCAGCAGCTTCTTGGCGGGGGGGAACAATGAGCAGTTCTTC
CDR3aa: CASSFLAGGNNEQFF

d_gene: TRBD1
abundance: .
v_gene: TRBV6-4
j_gene: TRBJ2-1
CDR3nt: TGTGCCAGCAGTTCCCAACAGGGGGCGGGTGAGCAGTTCTTC
CDR3aa: CASSSQQGAGEQFF

d_gene: TRBD2
abundance: .
v_gene: TRBV5-1
j_gene: TRBJ2-1
CDR3nt: TGCGCCAGCAGCTTTCCGGGGGGACCCAACAATGAGCAGTTCTTC
CDR3aa: CASSFPGGPNNEQFF

d_gene: .
abundance: .
v_gene: TRBV27
j_gene: TRBJ2-5
CDR3nt: TGTGCCAGCAGTCCCTACCCCGAGAGTGGGGAGACCCAGTACTTC
CDR3aa: CASSPYPESGETQYF

d_gene: .
abundance: .
v_gene: TRBV7-9
j_gene: TRBJ2-5
CDR3nt: TGTGCCAGTAGCTGGCCAACCTCGGGACAAGAGACCCAGTACTTC
CDR3aa: CASSWPTSGQETQYF

d_gene: .
abundance: .
v_gene: TRBV7-9
j_gene: TRBJ1-2
CDR3nt: TGTGCCAGCAGTCTGATTGCGGGAGACTATGGCTACACCTTC
CDR3aa: CASSLIAGDYGYTF

d_gene: .
abundance: .
v_gene: TRBV6-6
j_gene: TRBJ1-2
CDR3nt: TGTGCCAGCAGTTACTCGAGCAGTCCCTGGGGCTACACCTTC
CDR3aa: CASSYSSSPWGYTF

d_gene: TRBD1
abundance: once
v_gene: TRBV28
j_gene: TRBJ1-1
CDR3nt: TGTGCCAGCAGTATCTACAGGGGAGGGGACACTGAAGCTTTCTTT
CDR3aa: CASSIYRGGDTEAFF

d_gene: .
abundance: .
v_gene: TRBV7-9
j_gene: TRBJ1-2
CDR3nt: TGTGCCAGCAGCTTAGACGCTGGTTTACATGGCTACACCTTC
CDR3aa: CASSLDAGLHGYTF

d_gene: .
abundance: .
v_gene: TRBV6-6
j_gene: TRBJ1-1
CDR3nt: TGTGCCAGCAGCCGTAACACTGAAGCTTTCTTT
CDR3aa: CASSRNTEAFF

d_gene: TRBD2
abundance: .
v_gene: TRBV4-3
j_gene: TRBJ2-1
CDR3nt: TGCGCCAGCAGCCAAGATCTACTAGCGGGAGCAGATGAGCAGTTCTTC
CDR3aa: CASSQDLLAGADEQFF

d_gene: TRBD1
abundance: .
v_gene: TRBV29-1
j_gene: TRBJ1-1
CDR3nt: TGCAGCGCCGGGACAGGGAGTCCTGAAGCTTTCTTT
CDR3aa: CSAGTGSPEAFF

d_gene: .
abundance: .
v_gene: TRBV27
j_gene: TRBJ2-2
CDR3nt: TGTGTACATTCGAACCCCGGACCTTGGGACACCGGGGAGCTGTTTTTT
CDR3aa: CVHSNPGPWDTGELFF

d_gene: .
abundance: once
v_gene: TRBV7-9
j_gene: TRBJ2-2
CDR3nt: TGTGCCAGCAGCAAAATGGGGGGACCGAACACCGGGGAGCTGTTTTTT
CDR3aa: CASSKMGGPNTGELFF

d_gene: .
abundance: .
v_gene: TRBV27
j_gene: TRBJ2-6
CDR3nt: TGTGCCAGCAGGGAACAGGCGCTCTCCTCTGGGGCCAACGTCCTGACTTTC
CDR3aa: CASREQALSSGANVLTF

d_gene: TRBD2
abundance: .
v_gene: TRBV4-3
j_gene: TRBJ2-1
CDR3nt: TGCGCCAGCAGCCCGATAGCGGGAGTAACCTACAATGAGCAGTTCTTC
CDR3aa: CASSPIAGVTYNEQFF

d_gene: .
abundance: .
v_gene: TRBV7-8
j_gene: TRBJ2-7
CDR3nt: TGTGCCAGCAGCTTAGCGCGGGACGGCTACGAGCAGTACTTC
CDR3aa: CASSLARDGYEQYF

d_gene: .
abundance: .
v_gene: TRBV13
j_gene: TRBJ1-1
CDR3nt: TGTGCCAGCAGCCCCATCCGAGGGTCGGAAGAAGCTTTCTTT
CDR3aa: CASSPIRGSEEAFF

d_gene: TRBD1
abundance: .
v_gene: TRBV5-1
j_gene: TRBJ2-1
CDR3nt: TGCGCCAGCGGGGACAGGGGTTCCTACAATGAGCAGTTCTTC
CDR3aa: CASGDRGSYNEQFF

d_gene: TRBD2
abundance: .
v_gene: TRBV29-1
j_gene: TRBJ2-3
CDR3nt: TGCAGCGTTGATTCCCCAAGCGGGGGGAGCACAGATACGCAGTATTTT
CDR3aa: CSVDSPSGGSTDTQYF

d_gene: .
abundance: .
v_gene: TRBV5-4
j_gene: TRBJ2-1
CDR3nt: TGTGCCAGCAGCTTCTCTCCAGGGAACTATGAGCAGTTCTTC
CDR3aa: CASSFSPGNYEQFF

d_gene: .
abundance: once
v_gene: TRBV5-6
j_gene: TRBJ2-7
CDR3nt: TGTGCCAGCAGCTTGCGGAGCCGGCACTACGAGCAGTACTTC
CDR3aa: CASSLRSRHYEQYF

d_gene: .
abundance: .
v_gene: TRBV30
j_gene: TRBJ1-1
CDR3nt: TGTGCCTGGAGTGTTGGGGGGTTTTCGTTGAACACTGAAGCTTTCTTT
CDR3aa: CAWSVGGFSLNTEAFF